This TCR beta chain is from a study of metastatic and nonmetastatic thyroid tumors. The overall study: Peripheral blood and tumor or nodule samples from malignant and benign thyroid patients were compared.

The V end was cut by 0 bases, the J end by 0 bases, with 9 bases between. This CDR3 is built from 16 residues. From germline, CDR1 is LGHNA and CDR2 YNFKEQ. This clone was observed at least ten times. Its antigen is unknown. Original methodology: The study built a papillary thyroid cancer distant-metastasis classifier from CDR3 differences across clinicopathological groups. TCRdb called clones again from the PCR reads with MiXCR. The V and J calls here are based on TCRdb, not the publication. The table records 45,000 to 65,000 clones, roughly 20% of them present only once. Regarding the study as a whole: In both blood and tumor samples, TCR beta diversity was reported significantly higher for malignant than benign nodules.

Every patient was untreated before thyroid surgery. The clonotype comes from a female donor with papillary thyroid cancer or a benign thyroid nodule (not recorded which). Some clones in this sample may be carry-over from other donors' samples. The J gene is TRBJ1-5, the V gene TRBV4-2; D might be TRBD1 (5 bases). The sequenced sample was blood. For the CDR3, the DNA is TGTGCCAGCAGCCAAGAGGGGGGACGTAGCAATCAGCCCCAGCATTTT. Its protein product is CASSQEGGRSNQPQHF.